Each of the 13 T cell receptor beta chains below was sequenced from the same sample in a study of blood T cell repertoires in COVID-19. Here immunoSEQ multiplex PCR was the method, and the copy in TCRdb shows in-frame clones only, minus some. The table records 100,000 or so clones, roughly 88% of them present only once. Sequenced sample: peripheral blood. Receptors were obtained from a woman aged 60-75 years with acute or convalescent COVID-19.

This chain uses TRBV18 with TRBJ2-1; TRBD2 aligns across 13 bases. The germline CDR1 and CDR2 sequences are KGHSH and LQKENI. The length of the CDR3 is 15 residues. J gave up 8 bases and V 7 bases, and 8 bases lay outside the gene matches. CDR3 loop: CASFPGLAGVDEQFF. CDR3 in DNA: TGTGCCAGCTTCCCCGGACTAGCGGGAGTGGATGAGCAGTTCTTC.

The chain combines TRBV19 with TRBJ1-1, with D tentatively TRBD1 (5 bases). Germline values: CDR1 LNHDA, CDR2 SQIVND (reference sequence). The CDR3 is 14 amino acids. Trimming removed 6 bases at V and 9 bases at J, with 20 bases between. The CDR3 region is CASSPLRDAGKAFF. In DNA form, the CDR3 reads TGTGCCAGTAGCCCCTTGCGGGACGCAGGGAAAGCTTTCTTT.

The rearrangement uses TRBV3-1 (or the pseudogene TRBV3-2) and TRBJ1-2; no clear D. Per the germline V gene, CDR1 is LGHDT and CDR2 is YNNKEL (reference sequence). The CDR3 has 12 amino acids. V was shortened by 8 bases and J by 5 bases, with 12 bases between the two germline ends. The CDR3: CASFDPGYGYTF. The CDR3 nucleotides read TGTGCCAGCTTTGACCCGGGGTATGGCTACACCTTC.

This clone was observed a handful of times. One junction end disagrees with the germline gene, perhaps due to a read error. The V gene is TRBV27, the J gene TRBJ2-1; possible D gene TRBD1, 6 bases. The germline CDR1 and CDR2 sequences are MNHEY and SMNVEV (reference sequence). CDR3 length equals 12 residues. CDR3 residues: CASSLGQGLVIF. The CDR3 nucleotides read TGTGCCAGCAGTTTAGGTCAGGGGCTTGTAATCTTC.

The chain links TRBV6-5 to TRBJ1-6; no firm D call. Germline CDR1 is MNHEY and CDR2 is SVGAGI. CDR3 length equals 13 residues. V was pared by 6 bases and J by 8 bases, with 11 bases between. CDR3: CASREGIDSPLHF. Here the CDR3 DNA reads TGTGCCAGCAGAGAGGGAATCGATTCACCCCTCCACTTT.

The chain has TRBV24-1 and TRBJ1-2; D remains unclear. Trimming stripped 2 bases from V and 9 bases from J, with 27 bases between. The CDR3 totals 18 residues. In germline, CDR1 is KGHDR, CDR2 SFDVKD. The chain's CDR3 is CATSDSTPPGHPSSSYTF. DNA of the CDR3: TGTGCCACCAGTGATTCCACTCCCCCAGGCCATCCCAGTTCGAGCTACACCTTC.

The chain joins TRBV18 to TRBJ1-4; no clear D gene. The V end was cut by 6 bases, the J end by 8 bases, with 16 bases between. The CDR3 totals 14 residues. Germline lookup yields CDR1 KGHSH and CDR2 LQKENI. The CDR3: CASSPMGQAEKLFF. Written as DNA, the CDR3 is TGTGCCAGCTCCCCGATGGGTCAGGCAGAAAAACTGTTTTTT.

The CDR3 protein is CASSSASLTQGAYGYTF. Here the CDR3 DNA reads TGTGCCAGCAGTTCCGCGTCCCTCACACAGGGTGCTTATGGCTACACCTTC. The chain has TRBV28 and TRBJ1-2; D might be TRBD1 (6 bases). Germline assignment: CDR1 MDHEN and CDR2 SYDVKM. V was pared by 4 bases and J by 5 bases, with 23 bases between. The CDR3 is 17 amino acids.

This clone has a single count. The chain uses TRBV27 and TRBJ1-4; D not resolved. Between the trimmed V and J ends, which lost 5 bases and 8 bases, there was a span of 15 bases. Germline V gives CDR1 MNHEY, CDR2 SMNVEV (reference sequence). The CDR3 runs 14 residues. The DNA of the CDR3 is TGTGCCAGCAGTCAATCAGAACTAGGGGAAAAACTGTTTTTT. It yields the protein CASSQSELGEKLFF.

This clone occurred a few times. The J gene is TRBJ1-1, the V gene TRBV7-8; D may be TRBD1 (6 bases). This CDR3 contains 16 residues. Germline CDR1 reads SGHVS; CDR2 reads FQNEAQ. The V end lost 3 bases, the J end lost 0 bases, and 14 bases lay between the germline ends. The CDR3 coding sequence is TGTGCCAGCAGCTTTGGTTCCACAGGGTTGAACACTGAAGCTTTCTTT. Amino acid sequence: CASSFGSTGLNTEAFF.

This clone was found a few times. V and J are TRBV11-2 and TRBJ2-1; D possibly corresponds to TRBD2 (5 bases). Germline CDR1 and CDR2: SGHAT and FQNNGV. V was pared by 3 bases and J by 5 bases, with 8 bases between. The CDR3 runs to 13 residues. The CDR3 region is CASSLRAHNEQFF. Written as DNA, the CDR3 is TGTGCCAGCAGCTTGCGGGCCCACAATGAGCAGTTCTTC.

Only one count was recorded for this clone. This chain links TRBV27 with TRBJ1-5, with D unresolved. The CDR3 sequence is 14 residues long. Between the trimmed V and J ends, which lost 3 bases and 4 bases, there was a span of 10 bases. CDR1 is MNHEY and CDR2 is SMNVEV in the germline V gene (reference sequence). The CDR3: CASSFAVTNQPQHF. Written as DNA, the CDR3 is TGTGCCAGCAGTTTTGCAGTTACGAATCAGCCCCAGCATTTT.

This clone occurred once. The chain uses TRBV10-3 and TRBJ1-2; tentatively, D is TRBD1 (5 bases). This CDR3 contains 12 residues. The V and J ends lost 10 bases and 7 bases respectively, with 16 bases between them. Germline V gene data show CDR1 as ENHRY and CDR2 as SYGVKD. The CDR3 region is CATSQGALGYTF. For the CDR3, the DNA is TGTGCCACCTCCCAAGGGGCCCTTGGCTACACCTTC.